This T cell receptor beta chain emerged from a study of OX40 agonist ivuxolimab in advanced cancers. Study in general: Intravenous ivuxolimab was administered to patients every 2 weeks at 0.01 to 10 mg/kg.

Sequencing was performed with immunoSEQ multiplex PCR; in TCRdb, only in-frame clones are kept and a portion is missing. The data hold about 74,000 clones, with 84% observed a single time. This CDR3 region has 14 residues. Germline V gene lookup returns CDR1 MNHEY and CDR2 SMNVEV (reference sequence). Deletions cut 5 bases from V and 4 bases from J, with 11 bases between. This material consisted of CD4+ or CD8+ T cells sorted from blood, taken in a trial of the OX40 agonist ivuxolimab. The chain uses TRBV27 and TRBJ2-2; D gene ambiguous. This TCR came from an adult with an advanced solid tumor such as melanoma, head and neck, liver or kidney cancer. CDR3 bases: TGTGCCAGCAGTCCCAGACTGACCACCGGGGAGCTGTTTTTT. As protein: CASSPRLTTGELFF.